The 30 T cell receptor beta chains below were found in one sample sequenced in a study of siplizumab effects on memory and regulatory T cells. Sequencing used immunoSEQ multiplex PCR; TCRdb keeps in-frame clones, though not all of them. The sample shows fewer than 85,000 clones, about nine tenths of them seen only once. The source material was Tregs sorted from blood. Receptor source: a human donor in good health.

The CDR3 sequence: CASREPRTTNTGELFF. The CDR3 bases are TGTGCCAGCAGAGAACCCCGGACTACAAACACCGGGGAGCTGTTTTTT. The J gene is TRBJ2-2, the V gene TRBV7-9, with D possibly being TRBD2 (6 bases). This CDR3 is 16 amino acids long. Per germline, CDR1 SEHNR and CDR2 FQNEAQ (reference sequence). Trimming took off 6 bases at V and 2 bases at J, with 16 bases between the two ends.

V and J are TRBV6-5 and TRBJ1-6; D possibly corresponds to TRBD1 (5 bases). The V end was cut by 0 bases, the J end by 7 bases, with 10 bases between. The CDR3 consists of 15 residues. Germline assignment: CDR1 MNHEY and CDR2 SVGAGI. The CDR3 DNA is TGTGCCAGCAGTTACTCGGGACGGTCGAATTCACCCCTCCACTTT. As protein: CASSYSGRSNSPLHF.

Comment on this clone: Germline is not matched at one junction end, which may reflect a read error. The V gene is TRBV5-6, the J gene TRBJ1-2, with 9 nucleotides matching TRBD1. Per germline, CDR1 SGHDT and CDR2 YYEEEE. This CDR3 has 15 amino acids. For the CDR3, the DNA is TGTGCCAGCAGCTTGGTTGGGACAGGGAACTCTGGCTACACCTTC. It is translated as CASSLVGTGNSGYTF.

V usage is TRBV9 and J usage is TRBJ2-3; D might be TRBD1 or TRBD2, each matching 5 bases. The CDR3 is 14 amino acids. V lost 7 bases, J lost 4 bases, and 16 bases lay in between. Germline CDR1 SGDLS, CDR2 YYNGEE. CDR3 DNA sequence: TGTGCCAGCGGGGGTTCCGGGTGGGCAGATACGCAGTATTTT. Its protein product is CASGGSGWADTQYF.

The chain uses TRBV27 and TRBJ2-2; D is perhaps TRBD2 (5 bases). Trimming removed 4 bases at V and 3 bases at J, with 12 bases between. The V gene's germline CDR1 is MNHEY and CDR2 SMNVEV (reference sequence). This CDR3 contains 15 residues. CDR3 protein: CASSWTPGHTGELFF. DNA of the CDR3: TGTGCCAGCAGTTGGACTCCAGGTCACACCGGGGAGCTGTTTTTT.

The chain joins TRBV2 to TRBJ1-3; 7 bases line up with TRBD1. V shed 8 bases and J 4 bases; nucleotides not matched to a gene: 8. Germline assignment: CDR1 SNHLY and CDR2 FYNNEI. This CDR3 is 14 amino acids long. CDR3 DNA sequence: TGTGCCAGCGGAAGACAGGGATCGGGAAACACCATATATTTT. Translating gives CASGRQGSGNTIYF.

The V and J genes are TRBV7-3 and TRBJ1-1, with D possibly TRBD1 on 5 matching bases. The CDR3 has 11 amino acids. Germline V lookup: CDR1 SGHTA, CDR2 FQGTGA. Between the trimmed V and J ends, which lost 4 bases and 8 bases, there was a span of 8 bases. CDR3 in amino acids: CASSSPGEAFF. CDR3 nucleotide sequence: TGTGCCAGCAGCTCCCCAGGGGAAGCTTTCTTT.

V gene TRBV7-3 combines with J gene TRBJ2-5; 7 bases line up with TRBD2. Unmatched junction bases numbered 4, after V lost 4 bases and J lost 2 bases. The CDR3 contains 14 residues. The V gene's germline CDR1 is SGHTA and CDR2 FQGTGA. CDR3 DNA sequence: TGTGCCAGCAGCTCCACGGGGGGACAAGAGACCCAGTACTTC. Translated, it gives CASSSTGGQETQYF.

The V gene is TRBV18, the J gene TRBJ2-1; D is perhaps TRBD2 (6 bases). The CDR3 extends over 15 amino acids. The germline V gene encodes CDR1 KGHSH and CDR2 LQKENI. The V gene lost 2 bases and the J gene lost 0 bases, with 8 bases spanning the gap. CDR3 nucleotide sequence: TGTGCCAGCTCACCAGGGACTGTCTCCTACAATGAGCAGTTCTTC. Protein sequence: CASSPGTVSYNEQFF.

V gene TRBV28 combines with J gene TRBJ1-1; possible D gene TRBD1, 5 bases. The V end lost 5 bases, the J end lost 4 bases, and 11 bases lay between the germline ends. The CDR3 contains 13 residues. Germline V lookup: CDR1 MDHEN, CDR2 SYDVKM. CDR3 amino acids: CASSLGGSTEAFF. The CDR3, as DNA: TGTGCCAGCAGTCTCGGGGGGAGCACTGAAGCTTTCTTT.

The CDR3 loop reads CASSLATAHTEAFF. In DNA form, the CDR3 reads TGTGCCAGCAGCTTAGCGACAGCCCACACTGAAGCTTTCTTT. This sequence joins TRBV7-2 and TRBJ1-1; maybe TRBD1 (5 bases). From germline, CDR1 is SGHTA and CDR2 FQGNSA. V was clipped by 0 bases and J by 3 bases, with 8 bases between them. CDR3 size: 14 residues.

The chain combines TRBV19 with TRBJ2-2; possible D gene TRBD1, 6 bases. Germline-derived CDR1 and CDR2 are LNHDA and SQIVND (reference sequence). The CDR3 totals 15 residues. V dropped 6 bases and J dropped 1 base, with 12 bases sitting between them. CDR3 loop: CASRYPGQNTGELFF. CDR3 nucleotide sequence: TGTGCCAGTAGATATCCGGGACAGAACACCGGGGAGCTGTTTTTT.

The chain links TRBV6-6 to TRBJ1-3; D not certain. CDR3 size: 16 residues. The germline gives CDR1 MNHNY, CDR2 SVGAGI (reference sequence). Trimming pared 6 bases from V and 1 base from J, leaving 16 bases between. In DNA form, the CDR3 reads TGTGCCAGCAGGGGCCAACAGTCGCTTTCTGGAAACACCATATATTTT. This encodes CASRGQQSLSGNTIYF.

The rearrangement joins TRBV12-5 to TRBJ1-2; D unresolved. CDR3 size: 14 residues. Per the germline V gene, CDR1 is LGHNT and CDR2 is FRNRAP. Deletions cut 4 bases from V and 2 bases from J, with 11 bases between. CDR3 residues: CASGSSTVNYGYTF. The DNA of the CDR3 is TGTGCTAGTGGTTCTTCTACAGTAAACTATGGCTACACCTTC.

CDR3: CAWGQGKGYGYTF. CDR3 in DNA: TGTGCCTGGGGACAGGGGAAGGGGTATGGCTACACCTTC. The V call is TRBV30, the J call TRBJ1-2; 9 bases are a match to TRBD1. The CDR3 is made up of 13 amino acids. From germline, CDR1 is GTSNPN and CDR2 SVGIG (reference sequence). V lost 5 bases, J lost 5 bases, and 6 bases stayed unmatched.

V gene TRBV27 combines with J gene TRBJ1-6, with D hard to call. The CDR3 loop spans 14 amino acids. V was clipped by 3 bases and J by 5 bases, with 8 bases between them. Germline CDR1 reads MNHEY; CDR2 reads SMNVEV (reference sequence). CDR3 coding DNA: TGTGCCAGCAGTTTTAGGCAGAATAATTCACCCCTCCACTTT. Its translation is CASSFRQNNSPLHF.

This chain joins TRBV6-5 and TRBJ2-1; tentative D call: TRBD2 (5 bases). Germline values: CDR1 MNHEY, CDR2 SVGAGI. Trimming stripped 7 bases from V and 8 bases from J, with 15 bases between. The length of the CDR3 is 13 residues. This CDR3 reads CASKEDVSDEQFF. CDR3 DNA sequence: TGTGCCAGCAAGGAGGATGTGTCGGATGAGCAGTTCTTC.

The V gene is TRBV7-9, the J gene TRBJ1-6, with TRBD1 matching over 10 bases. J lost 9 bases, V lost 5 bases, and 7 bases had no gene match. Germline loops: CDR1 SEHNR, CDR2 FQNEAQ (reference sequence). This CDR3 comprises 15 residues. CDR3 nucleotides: TGTGCCAGCAGCACCATGGGACAGGGGTTTTCACCCCTCCACTTT. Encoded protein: CASSTMGQGFSPLHF.

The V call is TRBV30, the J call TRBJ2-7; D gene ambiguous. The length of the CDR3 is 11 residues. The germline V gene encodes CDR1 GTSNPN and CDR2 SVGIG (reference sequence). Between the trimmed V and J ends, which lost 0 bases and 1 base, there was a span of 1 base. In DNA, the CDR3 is TGTGCCTGGAGTGTATCCTACGAGCAGTACTTC. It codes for CAWSVSYEQYF.

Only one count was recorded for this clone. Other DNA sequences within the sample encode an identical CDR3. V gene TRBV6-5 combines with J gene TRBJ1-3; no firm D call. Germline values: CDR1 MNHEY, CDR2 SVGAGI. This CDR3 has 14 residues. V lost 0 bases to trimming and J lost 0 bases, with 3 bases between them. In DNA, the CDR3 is TGTGCCAGCAGTTACTCAAGCTCTGGAAACACCATATATTTT. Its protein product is CASSYSSSGNTIYF.

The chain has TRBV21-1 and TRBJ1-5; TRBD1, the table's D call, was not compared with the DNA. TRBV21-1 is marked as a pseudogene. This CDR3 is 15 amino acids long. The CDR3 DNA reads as TGTGCCAGCAGCAAAGACAGGCATAGCAATCAGCCCCAGCATTTT. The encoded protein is CASSKDRHSNQPQHF.

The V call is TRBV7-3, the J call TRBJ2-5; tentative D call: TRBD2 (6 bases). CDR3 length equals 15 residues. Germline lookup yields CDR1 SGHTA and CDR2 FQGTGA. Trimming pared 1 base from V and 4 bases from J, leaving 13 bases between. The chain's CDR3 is CASSLMAGMVETQYF. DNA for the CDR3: TGTGCCAGCAGCTTAATGGCGGGAATGGTAGAGACCCAGTACTTC.

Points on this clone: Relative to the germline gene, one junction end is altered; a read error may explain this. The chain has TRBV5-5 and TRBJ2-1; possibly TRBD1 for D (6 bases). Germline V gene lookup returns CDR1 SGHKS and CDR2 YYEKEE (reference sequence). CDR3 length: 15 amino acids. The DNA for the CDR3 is TGTGCCAGCAGCTTCCGACAGGATTCCTTCAATGAGCAGTTCTTC. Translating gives CASSFRQDSFNEQFF.

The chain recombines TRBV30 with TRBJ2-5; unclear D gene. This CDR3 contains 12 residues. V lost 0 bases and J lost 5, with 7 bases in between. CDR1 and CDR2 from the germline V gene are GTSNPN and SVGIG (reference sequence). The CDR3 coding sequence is TGTGCCTGGAGTGTACAAAGGGAGACCCAGTACTTC. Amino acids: CAWSVQRETQYF.

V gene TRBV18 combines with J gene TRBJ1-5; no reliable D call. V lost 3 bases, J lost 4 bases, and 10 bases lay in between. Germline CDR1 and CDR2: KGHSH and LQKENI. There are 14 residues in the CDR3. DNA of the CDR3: TGTGCCAGCTCACCCTCGAACGGGAATCAGCCCCAGCATTTT. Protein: CASSPSNGNQPQHF.

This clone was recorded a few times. The CDR3 protein is CASSKRTGVSTNEKLFF. The CDR3 nucleotides are TGTGCCAGCAGCAAACGGACAGGGGTCTCCACTAATGAAAAACTGTTTTTT. The V gene is TRBV7-8, the J gene TRBJ1-4; 9 nucleotides agree with TRBD1. This CDR3 is 17 amino acids long. Germline trimming cut 5 bases from V and 2 bases from J; bases unmatched to any gene: 9. CDR1 and CDR2 (germline): SGHVS, FQNEAQ.

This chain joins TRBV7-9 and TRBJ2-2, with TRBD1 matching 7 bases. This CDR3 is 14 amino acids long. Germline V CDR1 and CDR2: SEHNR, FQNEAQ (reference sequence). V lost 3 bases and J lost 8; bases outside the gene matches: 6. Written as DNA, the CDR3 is TGTGCCAGCAGCTTCACGACAGGGAAGGGGGAGCTGTTTTTT. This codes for CASSFTTGKGELFF.

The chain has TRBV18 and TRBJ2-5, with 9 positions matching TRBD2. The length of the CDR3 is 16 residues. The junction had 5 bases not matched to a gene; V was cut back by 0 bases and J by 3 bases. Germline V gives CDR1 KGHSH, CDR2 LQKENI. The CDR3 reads CASSPPNSGGKETQYF. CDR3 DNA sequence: TGTGCCAGCTCACCACCAAATAGCGGGGGTAAAGAGACCCAGTACTTC.

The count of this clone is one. The CDR3 DNA reads as TGCAGTGCTAGATATCGGTATGGCTACACCTTC. Translation gives CSARYRYGYTF. This chain joins TRBV20-1 and TRBJ1-2; D remains unclear. The germline V gene encodes CDR1 DFQATT and CDR2 SNEGSKA (reference sequence). CDR3 length: 11 residues. Trimming removed 2 bases at V and 5 bases at J, with 6 bases between.

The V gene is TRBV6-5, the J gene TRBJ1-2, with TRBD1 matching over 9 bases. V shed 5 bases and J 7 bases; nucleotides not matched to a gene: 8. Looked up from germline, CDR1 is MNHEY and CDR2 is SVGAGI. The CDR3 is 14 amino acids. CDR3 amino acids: CASSDRTGDFGYTF. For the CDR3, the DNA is TGTGCCAGCAGTGACCGGACAGGGGATTTTGGCTACACCTTC.